This T cell receptor (beta chain) came from a study of cytomegalovirus exposure and HLA in healthy donors. PCR was performed using 60 Vbeta and 13 Jbeta primers. Original handling: A follow-up analysis tallied 70 million to 80 million unique TCR beta chains, about 11 million shared. Only in-frame clones appear in the TCRdb table, and some are missing; sequencing was by immunoSEQ multiplex PCR. V and J calls plus clone size are reproduced from that table; the DNA served to infer D and trimming. The data show approximately 110,000 clones, around 74% seen once. Trimming pared 5 bases from V and 3 bases from J, leaving 19 bases between. The germline CDR1 and CDR2 sequences are SNHLY and FYNNEI. The CDR3 totals 16 residues.

The sequenced sample was PBMCs. The chain is built from TRBV2 and TRBJ1-2; tentative D call: TRBD1 (5 bases). The sequence was obtained from a woman in her 50s in good health and CMV-seropositive. The CDR3 bases are TGTGCCAGCAGTCTAACCGGGGCCGGGGGTTACTATGGCTACACCTTC. As protein: CASSLTGAGGYYGYTF.